This record covers a single T cell receptor beta chain. This clone's antigen is unknown. The sample holds no much larger clone one base away, and base qualities are not on file. For TCR Vbeta sequencing, memory CD4+ T cells were sorted ex vivo from the peripheral blood of narcolepsy patients and healthy controls. These data are taken from a study of T cells in narcolepsy (dated 2018 in TCRdb). Regarding the study in general: Patients with narcolepsy type 1 or type 2 (NT1, NT2) were enrolled in the study together with healthy control donors. Autoreactive T cells targeting hypocretin neuron self-antigens (hypocretin, TRIB2) were sought in narcolepsy patients, and TCR Vbeta sequencing was used to track clonotypes in blood and CSF. Paper-wide results and their limitations: According to the report, autoreactive clonotypes were detected serially in the blood of the same patients and of different patients, but not in healthy controls. No sequences matching autoreactive T cell clones were present in some of the blood memory CD4+ repertoires from patients and controls. HCRT-specific and TRIB2-specific autoreactive clonotypes were highlighted in plots that compared CD4+ T cell clonotypes in CSF versus blood from the same patient. Patients and controls had similar numbers of sequenced blood memory CD4+ clonotypes, with averages of roughly 39,000 in patients and 30,000 to 35,000 in controls.

V loses 5 bases of germline sequence and J loses 1 base, and the interval between the two ends is 15 bases. Its CDR3 holds 16 amino acids, cysteine through phenylalanine. Of all the DNA, just the CDR3 is kept, 48 bases in frame from base 1. Per the germline V gene (reference sequence), SEHNR is the CDR1 and FQNEAQ is the CDR2. The library was built by means of the immunoSEQ multiplex PCR assay. Not all clones reach the TCRdb copy of this immuneACCESS table, which keeps in-frame sequences only. Checked studies attribute under half of the gap to unresolved V genes and leave the rest unexplained. The sample data list approximately 30,000 clones, and approximately 80% of these were observed just once. The leading ten clones occupy around 3.7% of the sample.

The V and J genes are TRBV7-9 and TRBJ1-5; TRBD1 is a possible D gene, resting on 5 matching bases. The clonotype originates from a human donor with narcolepsy. Material for sequencing was CD45RA- memory CD4+ T cells from PBMCs. The sample's cell subset or site label, decoded: memory T cells sorted ex vivo from peripheral blood. The CDR3 protein is CASSTGRGSSNQPQHF. The bases are TGTGCCAGCAGCACCGGGAGGGGATCAAGCAATCAGCCCCAGCATTTT.